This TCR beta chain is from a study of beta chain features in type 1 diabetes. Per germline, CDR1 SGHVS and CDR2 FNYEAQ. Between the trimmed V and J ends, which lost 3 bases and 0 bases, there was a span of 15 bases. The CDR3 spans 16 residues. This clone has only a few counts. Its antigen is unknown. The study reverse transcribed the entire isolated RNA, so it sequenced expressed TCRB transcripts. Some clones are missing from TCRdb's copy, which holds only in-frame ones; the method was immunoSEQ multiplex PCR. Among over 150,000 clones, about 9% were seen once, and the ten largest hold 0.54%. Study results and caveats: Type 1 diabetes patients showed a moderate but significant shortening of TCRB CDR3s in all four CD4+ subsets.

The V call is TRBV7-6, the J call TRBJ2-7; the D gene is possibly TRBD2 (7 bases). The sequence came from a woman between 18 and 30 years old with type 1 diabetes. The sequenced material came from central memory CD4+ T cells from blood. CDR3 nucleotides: TGTGCCAGCAGCTTGGGGGGGCGGGGGAGCTCCTACGAGCAGTACTTC. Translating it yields CASSLGGRGSSYEQYF.